A single sample is the source of the 8 T cell receptor beta chains below, sequenced in a study of blood T cell repertoires in COVID-19. The assay was immunoSEQ multiplex PCR, and TCRdb's table has in-frame clones only and misses some. The sample gives about 250,000 clones, approximately 90% of which show up once; more than 0.75% is in the top ten. What was sequenced was peripheral blood. Every receptor here comes from a man younger than 40 with acute or convalescent COVID-19.

The genes are TRBV6-5 and TRBJ2-7, with TRBD2 matching over 7 bases. This CDR3 has 14 residues. V shed 6 bases, J shed 3 bases, and the junction held 8 bases outside the gene matches. Per germline, CDR1 MNHEY and CDR2 SVGAGI. In nucleotides, the CDR3 is TGTGCCAGCAGACCCGTCGGGAGGATCTACGAGCAGTACTTC. Amino acids: CASRPVGRIYEQYF.

The chain couples TRBV23-1 to TRBJ1-5; 8 positions agree with TRBD1. TRBV23-1 is an open reading frame, and its role is uncertain. V lost 2 bases and J lost 4; bases outside the gene matches: 10. The length of the CDR3 is 17 residues. In DNA, the CDR3 is TGCGCCAGCAGTCAAGGGCAGGGGGCCTTTCGAAATCAGCCCCAGCATTTT. Translated: CASSQGQGAFRNQPQHF.

The chain employs TRBV28 and TRBJ2-7; D gene uncertain. Trimming removed 6 bases from V and 1 base from J, with 10 bases in between. The length of the CDR3 is 13 residues. Germline values: CDR1 MDHEN, CDR2 SYDVKM. In DNA, the CDR3 is TGTGCCAGCAGCCTAAGTCCTTCCTACGAGCAGTACTTC. Amino acids: CASSLSPSYEQYF.

The genes are TRBV28 and TRBJ1-2, with 7 bases identical to TRBD1. Germline assignment: CDR1 MDHEN and CDR2 SYDVKM. CDR3 length: 12 residues. The V and J ends lost 7 bases and 5 bases, in that order; junction bases with no gene match: 4. The CDR3, as DNA: TGTGCCAGCAACGGCAGGGGGTATGGCTACACCTTC. The encoded protein is CASNGRGYGYTF.

J is TRBJ2-2 and V is TRBV28; 10 bases line up with TRBD2. The length of the CDR3 is 17 residues. The V and J ends lost 2 bases and 3 bases, in that order; junction bases with no gene match: 6. Germline V lookup: CDR1 MDHEN, CDR2 SYDVKM. In DNA form, the CDR3 reads TGTGCCAGCAGTTTAGGAGCGGGGGGGACCTACACCGGGGAGCTGTTTTTT. Its protein is CASSLGAGGTYTGELFF.

The rearrangement links TRBV9 to TRBJ2-1; the D gene is possibly TRBD2 (5 bases). The V end was cut by 6 bases, the J end by 0 bases, with 7 bases between. The CDR3 runs to 13 residues. Germline V gene lookup returns CDR1 SGDLS and CDR2 YYNGEE. CDR3 region: CASNRDSYNEQFF. The CDR3 bases are TGTGCCAGCAACCGGGACTCCTACAATGAGCAGTTCTTC.

This clone was detected once. This chain joins TRBV6-5 and TRBJ1-3; 7 bases line up with TRBD1. Losses at the gene ends were 4 bases for V and 4 bases for J; bases not matched to a gene: 4. The CDR3 is 14 residues long. From germline, CDR1 is MNHEY and CDR2 SVGAGI. As DNA, the CDR3 is TGTGCCAGCAGTTTCGACAGGGCCGGAAACACCATATATTTT. This translates into CASSFDRAGNTIYF.

The chain couples TRBV5-1 to TRBJ2-7; a weak D match, TRBD1 (6 bases). V lost 4 bases and J lost 0, with 17 bases in between. The CDR3 runs to 16 residues. CDR1 is SGHRS and CDR2 is YFSETQ in the germline V gene. The CDR3 is CASSPTGRTSSYEQYF. DNA for the CDR3: TGCGCCAGCAGCCCAACAGGGCGTACTTCCTCCTACGAGCAGTACTTC.